This T cell receptor beta chain is drawn from a study of blood T cell repertoires in COVID-19. Original analysis: Amplification of reference gene primers was used by the study to estimate nucleated cell counts. Clones were sequenced by immunoSEQ multiplex PCR, and TCRdb holds only the in-frame ones, with some missing. V and J calls plus clone size are reproduced from that table; the DNA served to infer D and trimming. The profile covers under 200,000 clones, with around three quarters appearing a single time and 6.5% taken by the ten largest. Details on this clone: This CDR3 is also generated by other DNA sequences in the sample.

The germline V and J ends were trimmed by 3 bases and 4 bases, with 7 bases remaining between them. CDR1 GTSNPN and CDR2 SVGIG come from the germline V gene (reference sequence). The CDR3 sequence is 12 residues long. The sequence came from a man between 65 and 85 years old with active or convalescent COVID-19. The chain carries TRBV30 and TRBJ1-3; D not certain. Sequenced: peripheral blood. The CDR3 loop is CAWSASGNTIYF. CDR3 coding DNA: TGTGCCTGGAGCGCGTCGGGAAACACCATATATTTT.